A selection of T cell receptor beta chains follows, all from one sample in a study of control samples from healthy donors and cancer patients. Sequencing was performed with immunoSEQ multiplex PCR; in TCRdb, only in-frame clones are kept and a portion is missing. The sample lists roughly 160,000 clones; roughly 95% were seen once. Sequenced material: blood. These receptors were obtained from a woman aged 25 to 39 in good health. CDR3s include the opening cysteine and the closing phenylalanine or tryptophan. Fields, in order: CDR3 protein, CDR3 DNA, D gene, J gene, V gene, clone size. D genes are given only for firm matches. Clone sizes are given selectively: once, few, many, or a class where the clone is expanded.

CDR3 protein: CASSLGGNTEAFF
CDR3 DNA: TGCGCCAGCAGCTTGGGTGGAAACACTGAAGCTTTCTTT
D gene: .
J gene: TRBJ1-1
V gene: TRBV5-1
clone size: .

CDR3 protein: CASSRLAGGPDTQYF
CDR3 DNA: TGTGCCAGCAGTCGACTAGCGGGAGGCCCAGATACGCAGTATTTT
D gene: TRBD2
J gene: TRBJ2-3
V gene: TRBV2
clone size: .

CDR3 protein: CASSQVRASGSGRKLTQYF
CDR3 DNA: TGTGCCAGCAGCCAAGTTCGGGCTAGCGGGAGTGGACGGAAGCTTACGCAGTATTTT
D gene: TRBD2
J gene: TRBJ2-3
V gene: TRBV3-1/TRBV3-2
clone size: .

CDR3 protein: CASSFGTGTYEQYF
CDR3 DNA: TGTGCCAGCAGCTTCGGGACAGGGACCTACGAGCAGTACTTC
D gene: TRBD1
J gene: TRBJ2-7
V gene: TRBV7-8
clone size: .

CDR3 protein: CASRGTSGIDEQYF
CDR3 DNA: TGTGCCAGCCGAGGGACTAGCGGGATTGACGAGCAGTACTTC
D gene: TRBD2
J gene: TRBJ2-7
V gene: TRBV18
clone size: once

CDR3 protein: CASSSLRQERAYEQYF
CDR3 DNA: TGTGCCAGCAGCTCCCTCCGACAGGAAAGAGCCTACGAGCAGTACTTC
D gene: .
J gene: TRBJ2-7
V gene: TRBV7-9
clone size: .

CDR3 protein: CASSRTGGNQPQHF
CDR3 DNA: TGTGCCAGCAGCCGGACAGGGGGAAATCAGCCCCAGCATTTT
D gene: TRBD1
J gene: TRBJ1-5
V gene: TRBV7-2
clone size: .

CDR3 protein: CATSDPGRDRGSYEQYF
CDR3 DNA: TGTGCCACCAGTGACCCAGGCCGGGACAGGGGCTCCTACGAGCAGTACTTC
D gene: TRBD1
J gene: TRBJ2-7
V gene: TRBV24-1
clone size: .

CDR3 protein: CASSEFKQLNEKLFF
CDR3 DNA: TGTGCCAGCAGTGAATTTAAACAGCTGAACGAAAAACTGTTTTTT
D gene: .
J gene: TRBJ1-4
V gene: TRBV25-1
clone size: .

CDR3 protein: CASSFAGRDEQFF
CDR3 DNA: TGTGCCAGCAGTTTTGCGGGGAGGGATGAGCAGTTCTTC
D gene: TRBD2
J gene: TRBJ2-1
V gene: TRBV12-3/TRBV12-4
clone size: .

CDR3 protein: CASSLERYNEQFF
CDR3 DNA: TGTGCCAGCAGCTTGGAGCGGTACAATGAGCAGTTCTTC
D gene: .
J gene: TRBJ2-1
V gene: TRBV5-5
clone size: .

CDR3 protein: CASKPQGDLYEQYF
CDR3 DNA: TGTGCCAGCAAACCACAGGGGGACCTTTACGAGCAGTACTTC
D gene: TRBD1
J gene: TRBJ2-7
V gene: TRBV7-2
clone size: .

CDR3 protein: CAWSKGTETTNSPLHF
CDR3 DNA: TGTGCCTGGAGTAAGGGGACTGAGACTACGAATTCACCCCTCCACTTT
D gene: .
J gene: TRBJ1-6
V gene: TRBV30
clone size: .

CDR3 protein: CASSLDRGRLVQYF
CDR3 DNA: TGTGCCAGCAGCCTTGACAGGGGACGTCTTGTACAGTACTTC
D gene: TRBD1
J gene: TRBJ2-7
V gene: TRBV28
clone size: .

CDR3 protein: CASSLNRRSGSTTGELFF
CDR3 DNA: TGCGCCAGCAGCTTGAACCGGCGGAGCGGGAGTACCACCGGGGAGCTGTTTTTT
D gene: TRBD2
J gene: TRBJ2-2
V gene: TRBV5-1
clone size: .

CDR3 protein: CSVEVGDRLSGGYTF
CDR3 DNA: TGCAGCGTTGAGGTCGGGGACAGGCTCTCGGGGGGCTACACCTTC
D gene: TRBD1
J gene: TRBJ1-2
V gene: TRBV29-1
clone size: .

CDR3 protein: CASSQKRGPRTGELFF
CDR3 DNA: TGTGCCAGCAGCCAAAAGAGGGGGCCAAGGACCGGGGAGCTGTTTTTT
D gene: TRBD1
J gene: TRBJ2-2
V gene: TRBV3-1/TRBV3-2
clone size: .

CDR3 protein: CASSLTGDSGNTIYF
CDR3 DNA: TGTGCCAGCAGCTTAACCGGGGACTCTGGAAACACCATATATTTT
D gene: .
J gene: TRBJ1-3
V gene: TRBV7-3
clone size: .

CDR3 protein: CASSWAGAYEQYF
CDR3 DNA: TGTGCCAGCAGTTGGGCGGGAGCCTACGAGCAGTACTTC
D gene: TRBD2
J gene: TRBJ2-7
V gene: TRBV12-3/TRBV12-4
clone size: .

CDR3 protein: CAWSEQGLEQYF
CDR3 DNA: TGTGCCTGGAGCGAACAGGGCCTCGAGCAGTACTTC
D gene: .
J gene: TRBJ2-7
V gene: TRBV30
clone size: .

CDR3 protein: CATSQRTVNTGELFF
CDR3 DNA: TGTGCCACCAGCCAGAGGACGGTCAACACCGGGGAGCTGTTTTTT
D gene: .
J gene: TRBJ2-2
V gene: TRBV15
clone size: .

CDR3 protein: CASSFKRRASTDTQYF
CDR3 DNA: TGTGCCAGCAGCTTTAAGAGGCGGGCTAGCACAGATACGCAGTATTTT
D gene: .
J gene: TRBJ2-3
V gene: TRBV7-2
clone size: .

CDR3 protein: CAQDRGRDPDTQYF
CDR3 DNA: TGTGCCCAGGACAGGGGAAGAGATCCAGATACGCAGTATTTT
D gene: TRBD1
J gene: TRBJ2-3
V gene: TRBV30
clone size: .

CDR3 protein: CASSVGADTSYEQYF
CDR3 DNA: TGTGCCAGCAGCGTAGGTGCGGATACCTCCTACGAGCAGTACTTC
D gene: .
J gene: TRBJ2-7
V gene: TRBV9
clone size: .

CDR3 protein: CASSHSPSVIYF
CDR3 DNA: TGTGCCAGCAGCCATTCCCCGAGTGTGATTTATTTT
D gene: .
J gene: TRBJ2-3
V gene: TRBV3-1/TRBV3-2
clone size: .

CDR3 protein: CASSSGTDYYEQYF
CDR3 DNA: TGTGCCAGCAGTTCCGGGACCGATTACTACGAGCAGTACTTC
D gene: .
J gene: TRBJ2-7
V gene: TRBV2
clone size: .

CDR3 protein: CASSVDNEKLFF
CDR3 DNA: TGTGCCAGCAGTGTGGATAATGAAAAACTGTTTTTT
D gene: .
J gene: TRBJ1-4
V gene: TRBV25-1
clone size: .

CDR3 protein: CASSQKFWDEQFF
CDR3 DNA: TGTGCCAGCAGCCAAAAGTTTTGGGATGAGCAGTTCTTC
D gene: .
J gene: TRBJ2-1
V gene: TRBV3-1/TRBV3-2
clone size: .

CDR3 protein: CASSWTSGESDTQYF
CDR3 DNA: TGTGCCAGCAGCTGGACTAGCGGGGAGTCAGATACGCAGTATTTT
D gene: TRBD2
J gene: TRBJ2-3
V gene: TRBV7-9
clone size: .

CDR3 protein: CASIGQGGVDQPQHF
CDR3 DNA: TGTGCCAGCATAGGACAGGGTGGGGTTGATCAGCCCCAGCATTTT
D gene: TRBD1
J gene: TRBJ1-5
V gene: TRBV6-5
clone size: .

CDR3 protein: CASSHLGQSKSSYNEQFF
CDR3 DNA: TGCGCCAGCAGCCATTTGGGACAGTCAAAGAGCTCCTACAATGAGCAGTTCTTC
D gene: TRBD1
J gene: TRBJ2-1
V gene: TRBV4-1
clone size: .

CDR3 protein: CAIRGDRGTNTEAFF
CDR3 DNA: TGTGCCATCAGGGGAGACAGGGGTACGAACACTGAAGCTTTCTTT
D gene: TRBD1
J gene: TRBJ1-1
V gene: TRBV10-3
clone size: .

CDR3 protein: CASTVGQGSAYTF
CDR3 DNA: TGTGCCAGTACCGTAGGACAGGGGTCCGCCTACACCTTC
D gene: TRBD1
J gene: TRBJ1-2
V gene: TRBV19
clone size: .

CDR3 protein: CASSQVSLSYNSPLHF
CDR3 DNA: TGTGCCAGCAGCCAGGTATCACTCTCCTATAATTCACCCCTCCACTTT
D gene: .
J gene: TRBJ1-6
V gene: TRBV7-6
clone size: .

CDR3 protein: CASSQDRGPLNEQFF
CDR3 DNA: TGTGCCAGCAGCCAGGACAGGGGGCCGCTGAATGAGCAGTTCTTC
D gene: TRBD1
J gene: TRBJ2-1
V gene: TRBV7-2
clone size: .

CDR3 protein: CATSRWGQGGEKLFF
CDR3 DNA: TGTGCCACCAGCAGATGGGGCCAGGGTGGGGAAAAACTGTTTTTT
D gene: .
J gene: TRBJ1-4
V gene: TRBV15
clone size: .

CDR3 protein: CASLDRSYEQYF
CDR3 DNA: TGCGCCAGCTTAGACAGGTCCTACGAGCAGTACTTC
D gene: .
J gene: TRBJ2-7
V gene: TRBV10-1
clone size: .

CDR3 protein: CATSKRGAGNEQFF
CDR3 DNA: TGTGCCACCAGTAAGCGGGGGGCGGGCAATGAGCAGTTCTTC
D gene: TRBD2
J gene: TRBJ2-1
V gene: TRBV24-1
clone size: once

CDR3 protein: CASSFRLDDGYTF
CDR3 DNA: TGTGCCAGCAGTTTCCGCCTGGACGATGGCTACACCTTC
D gene: .
J gene: TRBJ1-2
V gene: TRBV12-3/TRBV12-4
clone size: .

CDR3 protein: CASRPELPSGYTF
CDR3 DNA: TGTGCCAGCAGGCCGGAACTCCCATCTGGCTACACCTTC
D gene: .
J gene: TRBJ1-2
V gene: TRBV6-5
clone size: .

CDR3 protein: CASSDRAEKPYEQYF
CDR3 DNA: TGTGCCAGCAGTGATCGGGCGGAGAAACCCTACGAGCAGTACTTC
D gene: .
J gene: TRBJ2-7
V gene: TRBV2
clone size: .

CDR3 protein: CASSIATSNTEAFF
CDR3 DNA: TGTGCCAGTAGTATCGCCACTTCGAACACTGAAGCTTTCTTT
D gene: .
J gene: TRBJ1-1
V gene: TRBV19
clone size: once

CDR3 protein: CASSFGESYEQYF
CDR3 DNA: TGTGCCAGCAGCTTCGGGGAATCCTACGAGCAGTACTTC
D gene: .
J gene: TRBJ2-7
V gene: TRBV5-4
clone size: .

CDR3 protein: CASSNSGLRATEAFF
CDR3 DNA: TGTGCCAGCAGTAACTCCGGCCTCAGGGCTACTGAAGCTTTCTTT
D gene: .
J gene: TRBJ1-1
V gene: TRBV6-5
clone size: .

CDR3 protein: CASSPPPGRGEKLFF
CDR3 DNA: TGTGCCAGCAGTCCCCCCCCGGGACGTGGGGAAAAACTGTTTTTT
D gene: .
J gene: TRBJ1-4
V gene: TRBV28
clone size: .

CDR3 protein: CAWSTTLAGPRETQYF
CDR3 DNA: TGTGCCTGGAGTACTACGTTAGCGGGCCCCCGGGAGACCCAGTACTTC
D gene: TRBD2
J gene: TRBJ2-5
V gene: TRBV30
clone size: once

CDR3 protein: CASSSAMQGAKDTQYF
CDR3 DNA: TGTGCCAGCAGTAGTGCAATGCAGGGGGCGAAAGATACGCAGTATTTT
D gene: TRBD1
J gene: TRBJ2-3
V gene: TRBV27
clone size: .

CDR3 protein: CASSYYTSLAKNIQYF
CDR3 DNA: TGTGCCAGCAGTTACTATACATCCCTAGCCAAAAACATTCAGTACTTC
D gene: .
J gene: TRBJ2-4
V gene: TRBV6-6
clone size: .

CDR3 protein: CASSPTGSQETQYF
CDR3 DNA: TGTGCCAGCAGCCCGACAGGGTCCCAAGAGACCCAGTACTTC
D gene: TRBD1
J gene: TRBJ2-5
V gene: TRBV27
clone size: .

CDR3 protein: CASSPRTRPLVF
CDR3 DNA: TGTGCCAGCAGCCCACGCACTAGGCCCTTGGTCTTC
D gene: .
J gene: TRBJ2-1
V gene: TRBV7-3
clone size: .

CDR3 protein: CASSERGGDRPHHEQYF
CDR3 DNA: TGTGCCAGCAGTGAGAGGGGGGGGGATCGCCCGCACCACGAGCAGTACTTC
D gene: .
J gene: TRBJ2-7
V gene: TRBV2
clone size: .

CDR3 protein: CASSEADSTDTQYF
CDR3 DNA: TGTGCCAGCAGTGAAGCGGATAGCACAGATACGCAGTATTTT
D gene: .
J gene: TRBJ2-3
V gene: TRBV6-1
clone size: .

CDR3 protein: CAWSKGGTGHEQFF
CDR3 DNA: TGTGCCTGGAGCAAAGGGGGGACTGGCCATGAGCAGTTCTTC
D gene: .
J gene: TRBJ2-1
V gene: TRBV30
clone size: .

CDR3 protein: CASSLVLQETQYF
CDR3 DNA: TGTGCCAGCAGCTTGGTACTCCAAGAGACCCAGTACTTC
D gene: .
J gene: TRBJ2-5
V gene: TRBV5-4
clone size: .

CDR3 protein: CASSYSTVGYTF
CDR3 DNA: TGTGCCAGCAGTTACTCGACAGTAGGCTACACCTTC
D gene: .
J gene: TRBJ1-2
V gene: TRBV6-2/TRBV6-3
clone size: .

CDR3 protein: CASSLRTYSRETQYF
CDR3 DNA: TGTGCCAGCAGTTTACGCACCTACTCCCGGGAGACCCAGTACTTC
D gene: .
J gene: TRBJ2-5
V gene: TRBV28
clone size: .

CDR3 protein: CASNQRFRDYGYTF
CDR3 DNA: TGTGCCAGTAATCAACGCTTTCGGGACTATGGCTACACCTTC
D gene: .
J gene: TRBJ1-2
V gene: TRBV19
clone size: .

CDR3 protein: CASSPDTNYGYTF
CDR3 DNA: TGTGCCAGCTCACCAGACACTAACTATGGCTACACCTTC
D gene: .
J gene: TRBJ1-2
V gene: TRBV18
clone size: .

CDR3 protein: CASSLRGNTGELFF
CDR3 DNA: TGTGCCAGCAGCTTAAGGGGGAACACCGGGGAGCTGTTTTTT
D gene: .
J gene: TRBJ2-2
V gene: TRBV5-4
clone size: .